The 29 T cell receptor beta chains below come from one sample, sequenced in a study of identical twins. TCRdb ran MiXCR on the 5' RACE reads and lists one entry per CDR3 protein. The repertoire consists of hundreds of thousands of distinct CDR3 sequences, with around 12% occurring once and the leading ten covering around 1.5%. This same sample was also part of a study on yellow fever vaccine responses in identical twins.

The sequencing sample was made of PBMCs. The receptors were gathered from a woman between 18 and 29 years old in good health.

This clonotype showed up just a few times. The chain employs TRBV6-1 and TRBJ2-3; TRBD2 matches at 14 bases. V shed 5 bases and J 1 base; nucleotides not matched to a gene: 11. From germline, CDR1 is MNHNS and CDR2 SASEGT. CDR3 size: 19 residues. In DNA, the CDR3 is TGTGCCAGCAGTCCCCAGACTAGCGGGAGGGCCTGGGGCACAGATACGCAGTATTTT. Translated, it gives CASSPQTSGRAWGTDTQYF.

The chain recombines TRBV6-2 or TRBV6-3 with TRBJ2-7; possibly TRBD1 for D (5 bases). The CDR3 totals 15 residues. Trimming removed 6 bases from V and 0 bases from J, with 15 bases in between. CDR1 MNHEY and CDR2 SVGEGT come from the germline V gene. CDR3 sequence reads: CASRPLGQRSYEQYF. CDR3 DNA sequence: TGTGCCAGCAGGCCCCTTGGACAACGCTCCTACGAGCAGTACTTC.

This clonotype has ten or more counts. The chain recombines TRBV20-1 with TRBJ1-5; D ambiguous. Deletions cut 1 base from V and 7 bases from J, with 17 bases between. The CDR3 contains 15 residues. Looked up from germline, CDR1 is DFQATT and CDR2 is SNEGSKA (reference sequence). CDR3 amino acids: CSARVRHPPGQPQHF. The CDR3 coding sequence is TGCAGTGCTAGAGTCAGGCATCCACCCGGCCAGCCCCAGCATTTT.

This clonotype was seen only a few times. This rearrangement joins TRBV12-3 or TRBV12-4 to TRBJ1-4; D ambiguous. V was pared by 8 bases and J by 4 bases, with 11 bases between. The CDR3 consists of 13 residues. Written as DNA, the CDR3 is TGTGCCAGCCGAACAAGTAATAATGAAAAACTGTTTTTT. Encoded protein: CASRTSNNEKLFF.

DNA of the CDR3: TGTGCCAGCTCACCAGTGGCAGGGGGGCCTCTTGGGCAGTACGTC. This encodes CASSPVAGGPLGQYV. The chain has TRBV18 and TRBJ2-7, with D maybe TRBD1 (7 bases). CDR3 size: 15 residues. Deletions cut 2 bases from V and 9 bases from J, with 20 bases between. Germline loops: CDR1 KGHSH, CDR2 LQKENI.

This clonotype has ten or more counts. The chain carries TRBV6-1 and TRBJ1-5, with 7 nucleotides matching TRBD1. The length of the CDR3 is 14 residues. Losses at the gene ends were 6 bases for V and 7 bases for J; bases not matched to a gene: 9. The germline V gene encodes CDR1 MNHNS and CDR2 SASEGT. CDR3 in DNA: TGTGCCAGCAGCCGTGCAGGGGGAGGACAGCCCCAGCATTTT. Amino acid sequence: CASSRAGGGQPQHF.

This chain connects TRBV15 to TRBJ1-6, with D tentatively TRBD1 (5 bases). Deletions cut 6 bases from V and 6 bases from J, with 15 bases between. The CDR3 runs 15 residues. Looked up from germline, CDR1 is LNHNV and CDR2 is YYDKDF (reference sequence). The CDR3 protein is CATSPGRVRNSPLHF. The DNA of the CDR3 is TGTGCCACCAGTCCCGGCAGGGTCCGTAATTCACCCCTCCACTTT.

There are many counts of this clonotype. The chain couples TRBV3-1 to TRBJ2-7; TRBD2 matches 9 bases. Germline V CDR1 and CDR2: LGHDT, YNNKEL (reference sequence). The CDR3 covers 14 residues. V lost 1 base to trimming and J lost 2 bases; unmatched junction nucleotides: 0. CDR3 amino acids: CASSQGLAAYEQYF. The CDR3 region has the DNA TGTGCCAGCAGCCAAGGACTAGCGGCCTACGAGCAGTACTTC.

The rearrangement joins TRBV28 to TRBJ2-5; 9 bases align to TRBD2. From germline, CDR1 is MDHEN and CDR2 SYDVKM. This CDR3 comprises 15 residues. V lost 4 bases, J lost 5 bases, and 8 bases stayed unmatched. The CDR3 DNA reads TGTGCCAGCAGTTCTCCCGGGACTAGCAGGGAGACCCAGTACTTC. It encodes CASSSPGTSRETQYF.

In DNA, the CDR3 is TGTGCCAGCAGCTCTCTATTACAGGGTGGACTCTATGAAAAACTGTTTTTT. Translation gives CASSSLLQGGLYEKLFF. This rearrangement joins TRBV5-5 to TRBJ1-4; a weak D match, TRBD1 (6 bases). CDR3 length equals 17 residues. Germline V CDR1 and CDR2: SGHKS, YYEKEE (reference sequence). V lost 3 bases, J lost 6 bases, and 21 bases lay in between.

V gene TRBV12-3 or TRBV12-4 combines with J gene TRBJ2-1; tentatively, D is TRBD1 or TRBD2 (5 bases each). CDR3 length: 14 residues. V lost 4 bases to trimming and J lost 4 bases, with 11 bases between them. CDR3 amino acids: CASSSGDQYNEQFF. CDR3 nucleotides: TGTGCCAGCAGTTCTGGGGACCAATACAATGAGCAGTTCTTC.

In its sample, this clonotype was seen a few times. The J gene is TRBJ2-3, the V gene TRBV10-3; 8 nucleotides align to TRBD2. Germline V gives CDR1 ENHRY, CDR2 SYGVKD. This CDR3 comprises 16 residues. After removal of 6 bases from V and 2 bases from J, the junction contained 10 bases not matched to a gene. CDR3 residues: CAISHGERGTTDTQYF. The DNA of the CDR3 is TGTGCCATCAGCCACGGAGAGCGGGGGACCACAGATACGCAGTATTTT.

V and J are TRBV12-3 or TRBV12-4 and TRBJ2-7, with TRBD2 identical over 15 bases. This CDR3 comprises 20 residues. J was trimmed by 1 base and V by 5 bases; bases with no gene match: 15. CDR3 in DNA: TGTGCCAGCAGTCCTCCCCCGGGACTAGCGGGAGGCGCACATTCCTACGAGCAGTACTTC. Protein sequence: CASSPPPGLAGGAHSYEQYF.

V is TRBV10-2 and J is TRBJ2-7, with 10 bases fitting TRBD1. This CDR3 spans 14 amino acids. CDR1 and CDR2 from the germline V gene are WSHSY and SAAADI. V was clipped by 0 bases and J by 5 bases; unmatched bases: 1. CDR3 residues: CASSESGTGDEQYV. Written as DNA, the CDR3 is TGCGCCAGCAGTGAGTCTGGGACAGGGGACGAGCAGTACGTC.

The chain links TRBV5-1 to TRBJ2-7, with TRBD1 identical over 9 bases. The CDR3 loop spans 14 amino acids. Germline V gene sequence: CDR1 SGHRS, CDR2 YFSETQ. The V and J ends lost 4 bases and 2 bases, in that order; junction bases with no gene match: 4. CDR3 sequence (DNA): TGCGCCAGCAGCGAGGGACAGGGAACCTACGAGCAGTACGTC. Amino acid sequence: CASSEGQGTYEQYV.

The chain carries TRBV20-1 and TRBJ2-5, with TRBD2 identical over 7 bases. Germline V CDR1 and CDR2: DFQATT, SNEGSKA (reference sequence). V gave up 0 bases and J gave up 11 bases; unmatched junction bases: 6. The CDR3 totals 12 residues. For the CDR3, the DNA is TGCAGTGCTAGAGATCAGACTAGCAGTCAGTACTTC. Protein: CSARDQTSSQYF.

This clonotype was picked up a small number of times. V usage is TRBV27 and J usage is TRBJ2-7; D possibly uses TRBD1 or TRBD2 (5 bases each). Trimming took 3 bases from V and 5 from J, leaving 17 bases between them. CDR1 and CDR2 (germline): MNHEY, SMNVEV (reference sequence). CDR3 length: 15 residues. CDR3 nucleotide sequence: TGTGCCAGCAGTTTGGCCGGGGCCCCTCGAAACGAGCAGTACGTC. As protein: CASSLAGAPRNEQYV.

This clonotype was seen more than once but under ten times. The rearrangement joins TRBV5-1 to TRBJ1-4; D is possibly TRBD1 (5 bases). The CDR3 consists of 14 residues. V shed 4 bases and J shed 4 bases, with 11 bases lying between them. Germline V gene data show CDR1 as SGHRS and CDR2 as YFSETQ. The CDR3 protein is CASSPTENNEKLFF. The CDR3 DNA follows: TGCGCCAGCAGCCCGACAGAAAATAATGAAAAACTGTTTTTT.

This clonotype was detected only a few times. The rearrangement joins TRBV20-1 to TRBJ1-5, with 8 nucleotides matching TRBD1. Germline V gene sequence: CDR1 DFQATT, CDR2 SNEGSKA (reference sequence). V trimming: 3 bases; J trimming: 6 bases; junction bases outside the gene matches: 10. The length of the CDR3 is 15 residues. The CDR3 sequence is CSARNPQGEAQPQHF. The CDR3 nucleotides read TGCAGTGCTAGGAACCCACAGGGGGAGGCTCAGCCCCAGCATTTT.

The CDR3 region is CSARHLVDTQYF. CDR3 DNA: TGCAGTGCTAGACATCTCGTCGATACGCAGTATTTT. The rearrangement uses TRBV20-1 and TRBJ2-3; D unclear. V was shortened by 2 bases and J by 6 bases, with 9 bases between the two germline ends. CDR1 is DFQATT and CDR2 is SNEGSKA in the germline V gene (reference sequence). This CDR3 contains 12 residues.

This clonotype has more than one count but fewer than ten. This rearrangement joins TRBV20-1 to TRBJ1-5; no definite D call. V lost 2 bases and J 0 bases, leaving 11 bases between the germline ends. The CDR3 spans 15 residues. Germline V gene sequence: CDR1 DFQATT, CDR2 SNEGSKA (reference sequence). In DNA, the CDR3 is TGCAGTGCTAGATTCGGCCAGTATAGCAATCAGCCCCAGCATTTT. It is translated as CSARFGQYSNQPQHF.

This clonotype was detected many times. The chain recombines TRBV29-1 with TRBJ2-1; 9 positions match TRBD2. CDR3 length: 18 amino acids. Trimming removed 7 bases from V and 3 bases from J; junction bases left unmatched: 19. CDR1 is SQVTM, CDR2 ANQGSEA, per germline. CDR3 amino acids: CSALPLAGFAVRYNEQFF. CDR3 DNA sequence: TGCAGCGCCCTGCCCCTAGCGGGATTTGCCGTCCGCTACAATGAGCAGTTCTTC.

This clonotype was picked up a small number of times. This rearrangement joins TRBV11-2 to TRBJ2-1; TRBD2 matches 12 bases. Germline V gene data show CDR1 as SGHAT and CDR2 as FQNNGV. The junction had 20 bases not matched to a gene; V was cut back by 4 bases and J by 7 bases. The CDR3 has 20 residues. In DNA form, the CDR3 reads TGTGCCAGCAGCTCAAAAACCGGGACTAGCGGGCTGGGGTGGTTTAATGAGCAGTTCTTC. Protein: CASSSKTGTSGLGWFNEQFF.

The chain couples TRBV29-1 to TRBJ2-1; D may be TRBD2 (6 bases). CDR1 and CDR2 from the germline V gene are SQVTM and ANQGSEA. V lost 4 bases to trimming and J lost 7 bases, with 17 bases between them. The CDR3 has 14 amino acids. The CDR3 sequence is CSVARAGSRNEQFF. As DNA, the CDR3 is TGCAGCGTTGCCCGAGCGGGTAGTAGAAATGAGCAGTTCTTC.

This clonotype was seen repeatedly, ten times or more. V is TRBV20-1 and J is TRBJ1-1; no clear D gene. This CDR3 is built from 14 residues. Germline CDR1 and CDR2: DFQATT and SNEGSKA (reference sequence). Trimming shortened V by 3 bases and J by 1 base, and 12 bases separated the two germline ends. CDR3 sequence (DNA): TGCAGTGCTAGCGAACAGTGGGGGAACACTGAAGCTTTCTTT. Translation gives CSASEQWGNTEAFF.

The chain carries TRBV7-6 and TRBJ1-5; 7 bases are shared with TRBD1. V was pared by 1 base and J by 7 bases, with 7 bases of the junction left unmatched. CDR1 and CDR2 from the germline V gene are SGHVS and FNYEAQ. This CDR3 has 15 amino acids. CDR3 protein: CASSLGTGAVQPQHF. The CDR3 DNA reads TGTGCCAGCAGCTTAGGGACAGGAGCTGTGCAGCCCCAGCATTTT.

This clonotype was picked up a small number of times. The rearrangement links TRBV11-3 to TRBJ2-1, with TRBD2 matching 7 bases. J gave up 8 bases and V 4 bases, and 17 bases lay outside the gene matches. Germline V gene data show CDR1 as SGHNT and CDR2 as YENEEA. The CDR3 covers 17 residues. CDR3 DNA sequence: TGTGCCAGCAGCTCCCCCGGGAAGACTAGCTTTTATGATGAGCAGTTCTTC. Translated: CASSSPGKTSFYDEQFF.

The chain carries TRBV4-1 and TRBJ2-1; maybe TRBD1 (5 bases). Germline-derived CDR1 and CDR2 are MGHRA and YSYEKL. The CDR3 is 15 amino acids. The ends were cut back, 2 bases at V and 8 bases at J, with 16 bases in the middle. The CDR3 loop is CASSQPRSGFDEQFF. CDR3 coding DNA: TGCGCCAGCAGCCAACCTCGGTCAGGGTTCGATGAGCAGTTCTTC.

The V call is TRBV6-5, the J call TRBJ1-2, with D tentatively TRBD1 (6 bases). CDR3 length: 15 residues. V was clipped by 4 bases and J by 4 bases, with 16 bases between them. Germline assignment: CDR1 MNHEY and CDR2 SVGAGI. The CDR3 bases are TGTGCCAGCAGTTGGACCGATGCAGGGGTCTATGGCTACACCTTC. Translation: CASSWTDAGVYGYTF.